This entry features one T cell receptor (beta chain) sequence. This record comes from a study of blood T cell repertoires in COVID-19. Trimming removed 2 bases at V and 2 bases at J, with 7 bases between. The CDR3 length is 14 residues. Germline V gene data show CDR1 as SGHAT and CDR2 as FQNNGV. The method was immunoSEQ multiplex PCR; TCRdb's version includes in-frame clones alone and lacks a portion of them. Of roughly 76,000 clones in the sample, about 84% were seen once. The receptor comes from a human donor in a cohort sampled during active COVID-19. Sequences were obtained from peripheral blood. The chain is built from TRBV11-2 and TRBJ1-5, with unresolved D. CDR3 DNA: TGTGCCAGCAGCTTACACCTAGGCAATCAGCCCCAGCATTTT. Translation: CASSLHLGNQPQHF.